What follows describes a single TCR beta chain. Its antigen is undetermined. Germline values: CDR1 DFQATT, CDR2 SNEGSKA (reference sequence). CDR3 length equals 13 residues. Deletions cut 5 bases from V and 1 base from J, with 9 bases between. This entry comes from a study of T cell repertoires in cytomegalovirus infection. Overall study: Carrying CMV and the relevant HLA type showed in public TCR beta signatures. Study outcomes and limitations: Pooled public TCR beta family frequency picked out CMV carriers with the relevant HLA. The ex vivo response was dominated by HLA-C-restricted CMV-specific TCR beta clonotypes.

TCRdb itself ran the reads through MiXCR, one entry per CDR3 protein. The data contain approximately 500,000 distinct CDR3 sequences, around 11% of them singletons. This sequence originates from a human donor in good health (CMV status not recorded). Some clones in this sample may be carry-over from other donors' samples. This sequence joins TRBV20-1 and TRBJ1-5; tentatively, D is TRBD1 (5 bases). Sequencing was carried out using PBMCs. The DNA of the CDR3 is TGCAGTGCTGCTAGGGGAAGCAATCAGCCCCAGCATTTT. This codes for CSAARGSNQPQHF.